What follows is one T cell receptor (beta chain) and its context. Its specificity is unknown. The study ran its PCR with 60 Vbeta and 13 Jbeta primers. Profiling relied on immunoSEQ multiplex PCR, and the TCRdb table lists in-frame clones only, not all of them. The profile shows approximately 140,000 clones, 73% of them singletons. This entry comes from a study of cytomegalovirus exposure and HLA in healthy donors. Points from the study as a whole: Later on, a genetic analysis was performed. It linked a missense variant in DCLRE1C with V- and J-gene trimming of TCR beta. Later analysis indicated greater clonal expansion among HLA-associated TCR beta chains than among equally common other chains. Accounts indicate the classifier identified cytomegalovirus status with strong specificity and sensitivity. Reportedly, a later analysis found an Asian-associated ancestry cluster had fewer N-insertions than the approximately 700-donor mean.

The sample taken for sequencing was PBMCs. The source of this sequence is a woman aged 40 to 55 in good health and CMV-seronegative.

CDR3 bases: TGTGCCAGCAGCTTAGGGCTCATCGGGGATTACGAGCAGTACGTC. As protein: CASSLGLIGDYEQYV. This sequence joins TRBV11-1 and TRBJ2-7, with D maybe TRBD2 (5 bases). V was cut by 1 base and J by 4 bases, with 14 bases left in between. The CDR3 totals 15 residues. Germline values: CDR1 SGHAT, CDR2 FQDESV (reference sequence).